Presented here are 9 T cell receptor beta chains from one specimen sequenced in a study of T-cell memory formation after mild COVID-19. TCRdb analysed the 5' RACE reads with MiXCR anew, one entry per CDR3 protein. The profile shows a few hundred thousand distinct CDR3 sequences, approximately 20% of them singletons. Sample: PBMCs or a T cell subset sorted from them (not recorded which). Receptor source: a man between 18 and 35 years old who had mild COVID-19 (a few samples of this study predate the infection). Cell type and time point are not known.

The sample holds a few counts of this clonotype. The J gene is TRBJ1-2, the V gene TRBV29-1; no reliable D call. Germline lookup yields CDR1 SQVTM and CDR2 ANQGSEA. Trimming took 7 bases from V and 8 from J, leaving 8 bases between them. The CDR3 has 9 amino acids. The CDR3 DNA reads TGCAGCGGGGGAGGGGGCTACACCTTC. This translates into CSGGGGYTF. Based on the CDR3 plus reference TRBV29-1 and TRBJ1-2, the full variable domain is SAVISQKPSRDICQRGTSLTIQCQVDSQVTMMFWYRQQPGQSLTLIATANQGSEATYESGFVIDKFPISRPNLTFSTLTVSNMSPEDSSIYLCSGGGGYTFGSGTRLTVV.

The J gene is TRBJ1-5, the V gene TRBV20-1; D not certain. Trimming took 5 bases from V and 0 from J, leaving 8 bases between them. In germline, CDR1 is DFQATT, CDR2 SNEGSKA (reference sequence). CDR3 length equals 13 residues. As DNA, the CDR3 is TGCAGTGCTGCGGGCGGTAGCAATCAGCCCCAGCATTTT. It specifies CSAAGGSNQPQHF.

The chain has TRBV9 and TRBJ2-1; the match to TRBD2 covers 10 bases. With V trimmed by 3 bases and J by 1 base, 1 base remained unmatched. This CDR3 has 15 amino acids. Per the germline V gene, CDR1 is SGDLS and CDR2 is YYNGEE. Here the CDR3 DNA reads TGTGCCAGCAGCGAGCGGGGGGGATCCTACAATGAGCAGTTCTTC. Protein: CASSERGGSYNEQFF.

The genes are TRBV5-1 and TRBJ1-2; D is uncertain. In germline, CDR1 is SGHRS, CDR2 YFSETQ. Trimming shortened V by 4 bases and J by 6 bases, and 19 bases separated the two germline ends. This CDR3 is built from 15 residues. Here the CDR3 reads CASSITRAPNHGYTF. In nucleotides, the CDR3 is TGCGCCAGCAGCATAACACGCGCCCCGAACCATGGCTACACCTTC. Complete variable domain (other parts from reference TRBV5-1 and TRBJ1-2): KAGVTQTPRYLIKTRGQQVTLSCSPISGHRSVSWYQQTPGQGLQFLFEYFSETQRNKGNFPGRFSGRQFSNSRSEMNVSTLELGDSALYLCASSITRAPNHGYTFGSGTRLTVV.

This clonotype came up a few times. The V call is TRBV6-5, the J call TRBJ1-6; no reliable D call. The CDR3 loop spans 14 amino acids. CDR1 and CDR2 from the germline V gene are MNHEY and SVGAGI. Trimming stripped 7 bases from V and 10 bases from J, with 17 bases between. In DNA, the CDR3 is TGTGCCAGCACCCCGGGCGGTCAAGAGTCACCCCTCCACTTT. This encodes CASTPGGQESPLHF.

This clonotype came up a few times. V and J are TRBV6-5 and TRBJ1-4; perhaps TRBD1 as D (6 bases). Trimming cost V 2 bases and J 10 bases, with 14 bases left between them. Germline values: CDR1 MNHEY, CDR2 SVGAGI. The CDR3 has 14 amino acids. CDR3 sequence reads: CASSYRGGDGKLFF. CDR3 DNA sequence: TGTGCCAGCAGTTACAGGGGGGGCGACGGAAAACTGTTTTTT.

The sample holds a few counts of this clonotype. The J gene is TRBJ1-1, the V gene TRBV11-1, with TRBD1 identical over 8 bases. After removal of 5 bases from V and 7 bases from J, the junction contained 3 bases not matched to a gene. Per germline, CDR1 SGHAT and CDR2 FQDESV (reference sequence). The CDR3 runs 12 residues. Here the CDR3 DNA reads TGTGCCAGCAGCCGCGACAGGGGTGAAGCTTTCTTT. The encoded protein is CASSRDRGEAFF. The complete variable domain, with remaining parts taken from reference TRBV11-1 and TRBJ1-1, reads EAEVAQSPRYKITEKSQAVAFWCDPISGHATLYWYRQILGQGPELLVQFQDESVVDDSQLPKDRFSAERLKGVDSTLKIQPAELGDSAMYLCASSRDRGEAFFGQGTRLTVV.

This clonotype showed up just a few times. The chain recombines TRBV5-1 with TRBJ1-4; D unresolved. Germline CDR1 is SGHRS and CDR2 is YFSETQ. The CDR3 has 14 residues. Trimming left V 4 bases short and J 5 bases short, with 12 bases between. The CDR3 region has the DNA TGCGCCAGCAGCCCTTGGGCGGGCAATGAAAAACTGTTTTTT. Its protein product is CASSPWAGNEKLFF.

The V and J genes are TRBV12-3 or TRBV12-4 and TRBJ1-2; tentative D call: TRBD1 (5 bases). The CDR3 is 14 residues long. Trimming cost V 1 base and J 6 bases, with 12 bases left between them. The CDR3 DNA reads TGTGCCAGCAGTTTAGGAGCAGGGTTGGATGGCTACACCTTC. Protein: CASSLGAGLDGYTF.